Given below is one T cell receptor beta chain in context. Antigen specificity is unknown. There are 14 residues in the CDR3. Trimming shortened V by 4 bases and J by 4 bases, and 14 bases separated the two germline ends. Germline loops: CDR1 SGHRS, CDR2 YFSETQ. These data belong to a study of naive and memory T cell subsets. An equimolar mix of two oligonucleotides served as the beta constant-region primer for TRBC1 and TRBC2. Ligated cDNA was amplified by four rounds of PCR with nested alpha and beta constant-region primers and SP2. Via MiXCR, TCRdb re-called the UMI-ligation and nested PCR reads, giving one row per CDR3 protein. The sample has 4,500 or so distinct CDR3 sequences, around 7.2% seen once. Findings and caveats of the study: Diversity fell and Gini index rose from naive through CM, EM, EMRA. Over 85% of naive TCR sequences appeared only once, unlike memory subsets. TCR abundance followed a power law differing between naive and memory subsets.

The clonotype originates from a human donor in good health. The sample taken for sequencing was CD4+ TEMRA cells from blood. This sample's subset: effector memory re-expressing CD45RA, CD45RA+ CD27-. The chain has TRBV5-1 and TRBJ1-1, with D possibly TRBD1 on 6 matching bases. The CDR3 sequence is CASSGQGGGTEAFF. The CDR3 nucleotides are TGCGCCAGCAGCGGCCAAGGAGGGGGCACTGAAGCTTTCTTT.